This T cell receptor beta chain appears in the sequencing data of a study of blood T cell repertoires in COVID-19. The assay was immunoSEQ multiplex PCR, and TCRdb's table has in-frame clones only and misses some. The sample records over 300,000 clones, 89% being singletons. This CDR3 has 13 amino acids. V shed 6 bases and J shed 6 bases, with 11 bases lying between them. Germline V lookup: CDR1 LGHNT, CDR2 FRNRAP. The V gene is TRBV12-5, the J gene TRBJ2-2, with D perhaps matching TRBD1 (6 bases). The sample was peripheral blood. The receptor was isolated from a man in his late teens or twenties who had recovered from COVID-19. This CDR3 is CASGSGQPGELFF. Here the CDR3 DNA reads TGTGCTAGTGGATCTGGACAGCCCGGGGAGCTGTTTTTT.